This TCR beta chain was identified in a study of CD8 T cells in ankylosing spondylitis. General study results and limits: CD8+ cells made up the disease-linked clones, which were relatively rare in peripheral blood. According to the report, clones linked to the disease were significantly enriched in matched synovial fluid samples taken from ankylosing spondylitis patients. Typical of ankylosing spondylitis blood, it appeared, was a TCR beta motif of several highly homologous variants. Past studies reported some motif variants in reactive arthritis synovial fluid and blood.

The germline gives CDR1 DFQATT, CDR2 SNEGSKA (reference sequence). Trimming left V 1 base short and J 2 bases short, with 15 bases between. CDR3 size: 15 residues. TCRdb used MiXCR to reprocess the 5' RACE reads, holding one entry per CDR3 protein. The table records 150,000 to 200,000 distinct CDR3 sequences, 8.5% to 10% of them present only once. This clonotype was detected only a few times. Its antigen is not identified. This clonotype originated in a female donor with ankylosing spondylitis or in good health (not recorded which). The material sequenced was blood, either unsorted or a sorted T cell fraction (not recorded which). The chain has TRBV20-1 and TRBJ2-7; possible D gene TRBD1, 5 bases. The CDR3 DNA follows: TGCAGTGCTAGAGGCATACCGGACATACCCTACGAGCAGTACTTC. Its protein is CSARGIPDIPYEQYF.